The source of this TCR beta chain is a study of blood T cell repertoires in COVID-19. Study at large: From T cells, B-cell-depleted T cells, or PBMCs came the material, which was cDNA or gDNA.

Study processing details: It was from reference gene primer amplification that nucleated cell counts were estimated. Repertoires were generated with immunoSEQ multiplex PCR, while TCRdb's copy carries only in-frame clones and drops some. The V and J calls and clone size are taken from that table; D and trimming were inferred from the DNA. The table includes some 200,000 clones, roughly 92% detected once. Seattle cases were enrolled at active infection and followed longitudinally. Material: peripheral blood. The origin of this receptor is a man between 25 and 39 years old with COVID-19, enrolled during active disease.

Here the CDR3 DNA reads TGTGCCAGCAGCCTCCATGGCGGACAGAACACTGAAGCTTTCTTT. Translation: CASSLHGGQNTEAFF. The gene calls are TRBV3-1 (or the pseudogene TRBV3-2) and TRBJ1-1, with a possible D match to TRBD1 (5 bases). With 4 bases removed from V and 1 base from J, the gap between germline ends came to 13 bases. The CDR3 sequence is 15 residues long. Germline V gene lookup returns CDR1 LGHDT and CDR2 YNNKEL (reference sequence).